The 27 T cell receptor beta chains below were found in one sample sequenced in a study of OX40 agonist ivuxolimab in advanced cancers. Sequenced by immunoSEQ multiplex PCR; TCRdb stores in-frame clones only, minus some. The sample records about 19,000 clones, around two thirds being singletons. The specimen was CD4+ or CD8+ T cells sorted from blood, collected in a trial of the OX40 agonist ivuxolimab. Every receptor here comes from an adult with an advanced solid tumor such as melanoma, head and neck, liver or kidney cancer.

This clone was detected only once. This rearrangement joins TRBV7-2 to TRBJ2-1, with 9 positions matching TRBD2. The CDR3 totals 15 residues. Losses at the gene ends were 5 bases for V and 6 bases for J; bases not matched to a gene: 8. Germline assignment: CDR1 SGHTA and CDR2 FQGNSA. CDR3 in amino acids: CASSQGREGRNEQFF. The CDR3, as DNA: TGTGCCAGCAGCCAGGGGCGGGAGGGCCGCAATGAGCAGTTCTTC.

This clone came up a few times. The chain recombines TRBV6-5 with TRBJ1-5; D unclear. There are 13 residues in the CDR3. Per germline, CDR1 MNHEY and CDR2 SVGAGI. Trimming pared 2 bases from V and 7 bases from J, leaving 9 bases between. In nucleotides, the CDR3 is TGTGCCAGCAGTTACAACGTGGGGCAGCCCCAGCATTTT. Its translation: CASSYNVGQPQHF.

The chain's CDR3 is CASSFRGGLASGGAIYNEQFF. The CDR3 DNA sequence: TGTGCCAGCAGTTTTCGCGGGGGGTTAGCTTCGGGAGGGGCGATCTACAATGAGCAGTTCTTC. V usage is TRBV27 and J usage is TRBJ2-1; TRBD2 agrees at 8 bases. From germline, CDR1 is MNHEY and CDR2 SMNVEV (reference sequence). The CDR3 contains 21 residues. The trim removed 3 bases at V and 3 bases at J, leaving 22 bases unmatched.

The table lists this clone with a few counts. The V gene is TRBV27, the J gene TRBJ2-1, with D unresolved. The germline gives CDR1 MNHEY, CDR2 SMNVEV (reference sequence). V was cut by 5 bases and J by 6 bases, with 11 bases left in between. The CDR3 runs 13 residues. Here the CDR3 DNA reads TGTGCCAGCAGTCCCGTTGATAGCAATGAGCAGTTCTTC. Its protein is CASSPVDSNEQFF.

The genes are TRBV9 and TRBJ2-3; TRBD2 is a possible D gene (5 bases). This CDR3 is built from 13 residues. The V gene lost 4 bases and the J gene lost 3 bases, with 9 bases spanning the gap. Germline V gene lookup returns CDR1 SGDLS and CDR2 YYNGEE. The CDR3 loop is CASSSGRTDTQYF. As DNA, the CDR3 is TGTGCCAGCAGCAGCGGCAGGACAGATACGCAGTATTTT.

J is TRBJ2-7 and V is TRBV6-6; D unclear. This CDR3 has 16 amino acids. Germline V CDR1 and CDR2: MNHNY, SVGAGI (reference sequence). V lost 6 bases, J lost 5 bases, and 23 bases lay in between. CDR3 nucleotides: TGTGCCAGCAGCACCATCGAAGGACGGAGTATAGACGAGCAGTACTTC. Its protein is CASSTIEGRSIDEQYF.

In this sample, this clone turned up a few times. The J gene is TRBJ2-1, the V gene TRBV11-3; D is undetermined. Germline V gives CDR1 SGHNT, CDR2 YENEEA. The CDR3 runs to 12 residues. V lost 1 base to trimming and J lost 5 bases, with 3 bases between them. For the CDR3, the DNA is TGTGCCAGCAGCTTAGTAAACAATGAGCAGTTCTTC. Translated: CASSLVNNEQFF.

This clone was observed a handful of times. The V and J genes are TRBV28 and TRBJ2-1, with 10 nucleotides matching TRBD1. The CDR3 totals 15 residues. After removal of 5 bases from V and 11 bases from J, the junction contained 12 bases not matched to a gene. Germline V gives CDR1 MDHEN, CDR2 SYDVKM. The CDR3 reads CASSLGTGALSQQFF. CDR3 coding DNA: TGTGCCAGCAGTCTCGGGACAGGGGCCCTAAGTCAGCAGTTCTTC.

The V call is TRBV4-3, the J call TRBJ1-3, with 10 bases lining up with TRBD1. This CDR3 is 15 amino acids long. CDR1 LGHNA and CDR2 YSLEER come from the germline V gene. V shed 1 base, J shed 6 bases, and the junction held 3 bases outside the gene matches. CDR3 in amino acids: CASSQGQGALNTIYF. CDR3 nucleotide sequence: TGCGCCAGCAGCCAAGGACAGGGGGCTTTAAACACCATATATTTT.

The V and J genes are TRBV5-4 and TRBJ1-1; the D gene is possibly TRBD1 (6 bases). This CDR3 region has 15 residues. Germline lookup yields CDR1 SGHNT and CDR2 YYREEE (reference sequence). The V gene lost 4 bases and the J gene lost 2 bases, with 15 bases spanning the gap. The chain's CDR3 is CASSVMDSLNTEAFF. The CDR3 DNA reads TGTGCCAGCAGCGTCATGGACAGCCTTAACACTGAAGCTTTCTTT.

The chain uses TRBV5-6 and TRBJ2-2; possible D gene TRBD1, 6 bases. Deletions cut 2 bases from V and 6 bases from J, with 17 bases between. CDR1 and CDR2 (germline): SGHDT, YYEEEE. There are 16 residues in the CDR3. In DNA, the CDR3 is TGTGCCAGCAGCTTTTCATGGAACAGGGCATCCGGGGAGCTGTTTTTT. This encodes CASSFSWNRASGELFF.

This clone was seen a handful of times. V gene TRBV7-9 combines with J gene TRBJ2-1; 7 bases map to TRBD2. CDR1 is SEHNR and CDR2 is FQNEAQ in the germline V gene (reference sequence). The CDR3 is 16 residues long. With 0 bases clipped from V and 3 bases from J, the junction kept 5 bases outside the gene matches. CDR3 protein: CASSLARSGGYNEQFF. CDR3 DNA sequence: TGTGCCAGCAGCTTAGCGCGGTCGGGGGGCTACAATGAGCAGTTCTTC. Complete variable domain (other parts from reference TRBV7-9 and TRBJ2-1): DTGVSQNPRHKITKRGQNVTFRCDPISEHNRLYWYRQTLGQGPEFLTYFQNEAQLEKSRLLSDRFSAERPKGSFSTLEIQRTEQGDSAMYLCASSLARSGGYNEQFFGPGTRLTVL.

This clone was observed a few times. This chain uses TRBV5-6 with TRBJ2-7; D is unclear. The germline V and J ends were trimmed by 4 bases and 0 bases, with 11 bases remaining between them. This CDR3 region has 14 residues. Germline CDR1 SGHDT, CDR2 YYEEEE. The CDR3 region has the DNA TGTGCCAGCAGCCAAGAGGCGACCTCCTACGAGCAGTACTTC. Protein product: CASSQEATSYEQYF. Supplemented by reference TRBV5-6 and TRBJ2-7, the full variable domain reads DAGVTQSPTHLIKTRGQQVTLRCSPKSGHDTVSWYQQALGQGPQFIFQYYEEEERQRGNFPDRFSGHQFPNYSSELNVNALLLGDSALYLCASSQEATSYEQYFGPGTRLTVT.

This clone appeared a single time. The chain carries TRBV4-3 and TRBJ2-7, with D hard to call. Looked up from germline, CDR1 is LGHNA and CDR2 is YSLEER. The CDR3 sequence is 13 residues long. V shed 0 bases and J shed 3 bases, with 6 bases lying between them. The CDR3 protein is CASSQEIDYEQYF. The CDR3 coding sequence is TGCGCCAGCAGCCAAGAAATCGACTACGAGCAGTACTTC.

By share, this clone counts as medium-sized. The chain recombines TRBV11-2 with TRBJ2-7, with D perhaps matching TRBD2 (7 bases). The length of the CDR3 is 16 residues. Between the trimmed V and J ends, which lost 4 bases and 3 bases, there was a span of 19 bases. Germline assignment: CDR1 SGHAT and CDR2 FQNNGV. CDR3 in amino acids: CASSSPGGGGLYEQYF. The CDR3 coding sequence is TGTGCCAGCAGCTCACCAGGTGGCGGGGGCCTCTACGAGCAGTACTTC.

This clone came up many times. For the CDR3, the DNA is TGTGCCATCAGTGACACTCAGCGGGACTCCTACAATGAGCAGTTCTTC. Its protein is CAISDTQRDSYNEQFF. The rearrangement links TRBV10-3 to TRBJ2-1; 7 bases fit TRBD2. The germline V gene encodes CDR1 ENHRY and CDR2 SYGVKD. This CDR3 comprises 16 residues. The V segment lost 3 bases and the J segment 0 bases; nucleotides outside the gene matches: 5.

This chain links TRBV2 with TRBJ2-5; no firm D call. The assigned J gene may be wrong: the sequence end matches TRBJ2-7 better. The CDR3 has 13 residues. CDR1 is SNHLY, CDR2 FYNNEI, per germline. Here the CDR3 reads CASSEGVAYEQYF. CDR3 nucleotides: TGTGCCAGCAGTGAGGGTGTAGCCTACGAGCAGTACTTC.

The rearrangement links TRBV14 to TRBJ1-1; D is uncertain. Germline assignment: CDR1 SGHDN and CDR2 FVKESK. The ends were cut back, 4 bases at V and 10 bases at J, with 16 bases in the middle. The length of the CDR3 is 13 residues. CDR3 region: CASSPPNGVPAFF. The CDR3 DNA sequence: TGTGCCAGCAGCCCTCCCAACGGAGTGCCAGCTTTCTTT.

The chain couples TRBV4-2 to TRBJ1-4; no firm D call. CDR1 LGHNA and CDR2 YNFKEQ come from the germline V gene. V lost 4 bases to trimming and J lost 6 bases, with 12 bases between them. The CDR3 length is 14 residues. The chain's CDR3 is CASSPGRGYEKLFF. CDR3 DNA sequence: TGTGCCAGCAGCCCCGGACGTGGGTATGAAAAACTGTTTTTT.

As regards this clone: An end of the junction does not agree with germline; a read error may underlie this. The CDR3 DNA follows: TGTGTCAGCAGTCTAGGGGCAGGGGGCTCCTACGAGCAGTACTTC. Translated: CVSSLGAGGSYEQYF. The chain uses TRBV4-2 and TRBJ2-5; 7 bases line up with TRBD1. The J call is in doubt because the DNA end fits TRBJ2-7 better. The length of the CDR3 is 15 residues. Germline V gene sequence: CDR1 LGHNA, CDR2 YNFKEQ.

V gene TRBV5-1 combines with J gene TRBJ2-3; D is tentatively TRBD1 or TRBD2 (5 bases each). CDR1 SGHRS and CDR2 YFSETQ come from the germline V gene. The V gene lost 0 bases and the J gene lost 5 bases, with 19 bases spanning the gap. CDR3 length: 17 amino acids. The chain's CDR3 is CASSLAIGELAIDTQYF. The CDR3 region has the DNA TGCGCCAGCAGCTTGGCCATAGGGGAGCTAGCTATAGATACGCAGTATTTT.

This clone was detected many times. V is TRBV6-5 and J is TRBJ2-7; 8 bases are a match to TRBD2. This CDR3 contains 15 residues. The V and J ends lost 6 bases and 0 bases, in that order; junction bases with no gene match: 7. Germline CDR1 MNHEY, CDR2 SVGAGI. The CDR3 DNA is TGTGCCAGCAGCCCCGTAGCGGGGCCCTCCTACGAGCAGTACTTC. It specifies CASSPVAGPSYEQYF.

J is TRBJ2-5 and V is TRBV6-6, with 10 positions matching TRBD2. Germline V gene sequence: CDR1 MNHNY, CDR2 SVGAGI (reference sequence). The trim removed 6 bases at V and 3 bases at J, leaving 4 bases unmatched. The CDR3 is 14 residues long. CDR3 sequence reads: CASRRTSGEETQYF. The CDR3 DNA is TGTGCCAGCAGGAGGACTAGCGGTGAAGAGACCCAGTACTTC.

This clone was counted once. The CDR3 reads CASRTSGATTYEQYF. The DNA of the CDR3 is TGTGCCAGTAGGACTAGCGGGGCGACTACTTACGAGCAGTACTTC. The chain has TRBV19 and TRBJ2-7; 11 bases agree with TRBD2. The CDR3 runs 15 residues. The trim removed 6 bases at V and 4 bases at J, leaving 8 bases unmatched. The V gene's germline CDR1 is LNHDA and CDR2 SQIVND (reference sequence).

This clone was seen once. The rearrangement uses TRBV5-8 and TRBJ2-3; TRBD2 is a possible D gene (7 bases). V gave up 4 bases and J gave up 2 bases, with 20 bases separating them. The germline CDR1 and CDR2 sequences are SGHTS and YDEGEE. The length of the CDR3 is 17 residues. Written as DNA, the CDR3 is TGTGCCAGCAGCCGTAGGCGGGGGCGAGGATCCACAGATACGCAGTATTTT. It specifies CASSRRRGRGSTDTQYF.

The CDR3 sequence is CASSLDRGGYEQYF. CDR3 sequence (DNA): TGTGCCAGCAGCTTAGATCGTGGCGGTTACGAGCAGTACTTC. The J gene is TRBJ2-7, the V gene TRBV13; D not certain. Germline V gives CDR1 PRHDT, CDR2 FYEKMQ (reference sequence). The V gene lost 1 base and the J gene lost 4 bases, with 11 bases spanning the gap. CDR3 length equals 14 residues.

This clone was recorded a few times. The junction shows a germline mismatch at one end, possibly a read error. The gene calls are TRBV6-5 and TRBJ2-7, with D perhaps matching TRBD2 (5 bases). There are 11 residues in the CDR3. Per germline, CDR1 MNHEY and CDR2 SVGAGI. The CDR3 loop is CASSDSYGEIF. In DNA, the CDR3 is TGTGCCAGCAGTGATAGTTACGGGGAGATTTTC.